The source of this T cell receptor beta chain is a study of post-analysis software for immune sequencing data (dated by TCRdb to 2014 to 2015). About the full investigation: Disease courses on record covered relapsing-remitting, secondary progressive and progressive-relapsing multiple sclerosis, though some patients had no subtype annotation. The patient repertoires were set against about 10 previously published healthy control repertoires from donors whose ages ranged from roughly 6 to 26 years. A subset of samples was prepared in parallel using single-end sample barcoding, then pooled and co-amplified after Illumina adapter ligation. The paper's findings and limits, for the study overall: Normalized Chao1 diversity was significantly lower in multiple sclerosis patients than controls, suggesting substantial peripheral T-cell clonal expansion. Direct clustering with F measure showed strong co-clustering of samples prepared in the same batch, prompting a batch-effect correction. The multiple sclerosis patient group was slightly younger than the control group. Patients showed significantly higher frequencies than controls for about 5 TRBV segments, among them TRBV5-6, TRBV5-1 and TRBV20-1.

To demonstrate the VDJtools post-analysis software, TCR beta repertoires were profiled from the peripheral blood of over ten young patients with multiple sclerosis. Multiple sclerosis patients were children and adolescents aged roughly 6 to 16 years. There are 12 amino acids in the CDR3, from cysteine to phenylalanine inclusive. CDR3 DNA only is kept here, 36 bases in frame from base 1. Trimming removed 4 bases from V and 0 bases from J, leaving 2 bases between the germline ends. Library creation used PCR. For sequencing, an Illumina HiSeq 2500 was employed. Unique molecular identifiers were incorporated into TCR beta cDNA libraries to reduce PCR and sequencing biases. Roughly 500,000 cDNA molecules were obtained for every 1 to 10 million input T cells, so each molecule roughly corresponded to one T cell. Patient libraries were prepared and sequenced with the same protocol used for the earlier healthy control dataset. Samples belonging to the same batch were prepared together, multiplexed and sequenced on a shared HiSeq lane. Per the authors' processing: Raw barcoded reads were processed with MIGEC, discarding single-read molecular identifier groups before consensus assembly and CDR3 extraction. VDJtools was used for post-analysis of the clonotype tables, with diversity normalized by down-sampling every dataset to the smallest sample size. Repertoire overlap clustering matched CDR3 amino acid but not nucleotide sequences to correct batch-related cross-sample contamination. Using fastp trimming at Q25 and MiXCR clonotype assembly, TCRdb reanalyzed the public sequencing data and kept in-frame beta chains. Here each entry gathers all rows of one CDR3 protein and keeps the most common genes and DNA. The V and J calls were determined by TCRdb, not by the authors. In all, the sample holds under 200,000 distinct CDR3 sequences, and approximately 30% of those were seen once. The ten largest clones capture more than 3% of the sample.

Comments on this clonotype: No antigen is known for it. Per-nucleotide qualities are absent, and no much larger clonotype sits a single base away.

The sample comprised blood. The source of this sequence is a girl under 18 with multiple sclerosis. Rearrangement joined TRBV12-3 or TRBV12-4 to TRBJ2-3; the D gene cannot be named for sure. CDR3 sequence: CASSWSTDTQYF. Here is the DNA: TGTGCCAGCAGTTGGAGCACAGATACGCAGTATTTT.